Listed here are 21 T cell receptor beta chains from one sample, sequenced in a study of Ad26.COV2.S vaccination and SARS-CoV-2 variants. TCRdb's copy holds only in-frame clones and misses some; the assay was immunoSEQ multiplex PCR. The sample has approximately 480,000 clones, roughly 85% seen once. Treatment given: over 15 received Ad26.COV2.S at low or high dose, single or two shots; 5 received placebo; per-sample allocation not given. Sampling occurred on day 63 after the first vaccine or placebo injection. The specimen was peripheral blood, collected in a trial of Ad26.COV2.S vaccine versus placebo. Every receptor here comes from a person between 18 and 59 years old who received the Ad26.COV2.S COVID-19 vaccine or a placebo.

V usage is TRBV5-6 and J usage is TRBJ1-1; D call uncertain. The CDR3 is made up of 13 amino acids. Between the trimmed V and J ends, which lost 1 base and 7 bases, there was a span of 11 bases. Germline V gives CDR1 SGHDT, CDR2 YYEEEE. The CDR3 bases are TGTGCCAGCAGCTTGCGGCCACTCAGTGAAGCTTTCTTT. Translating it yields CASSLRPLSEAFF. Combining the CDR3 with reference TRBV5-6 and TRBJ1-1 gives the whole variable domain DAGVTQSPTHLIKTRGQQVTLRCSPKSGHDTVSWYQQALGQGPQFIFQYYEEEERQRGNFPDRFSGHQFPNYSSELNVNALLLGDSALYLCASSLRPLSEAFFGQGTRLTVV.

V is TRBV4-1 and J is TRBJ2-2; 7 nucleotides agree with TRBD1. The germline gives CDR1 MGHRA, CDR2 YSYEKL. CDR3 length: 17 residues. V gave up 3 bases and J gave up 3 bases; unmatched junction bases: 10. The CDR3 DNA follows: TGCGCCAGCAGCCACCCGGACAGGTGGGATTACACCGGGGAGCTGTTTTTT. Translated, it gives CASSHPDRWDYTGELFF.

In regard to this clone: Other nucleotide sequences in the sample specify the same CDR3. This chain links TRBV27 with TRBJ2-7, with 11 bases lining up with TRBD2. J gave up 2 bases and V 6 bases, and 0 bases lay outside the gene matches. CDR3 length: 13 amino acids. From germline, CDR1 is MNHEY and CDR2 SMNVEV (reference sequence). CDR3 amino acids: CASRTSGTYEQYF. The DNA for the CDR3 is TGTGCCAGCAGGACTAGCGGGACCTACGAGCAGTACTTC.

The chain combines TRBV7-2 with TRBJ2-5; maybe TRBD2 (5 bases). In germline, CDR1 is SGHTA, CDR2 FQGNSA. The germline V and J ends were trimmed by 4 bases and 1 base, with 10 bases remaining between them. The CDR3 covers 14 residues. DNA for the CDR3: TGTGCCAGCAGCTGGAGGAGGCTCCAAGAGACCCAGTACTTC. Translated, it gives CASSWRRLQETQYF.

V usage is TRBV4-3 and J usage is TRBJ1-5; D is ambiguous. This CDR3 spans 18 amino acids. The ends were cut back, 1 base at V and 5 bases at J, with 21 bases in the middle. Germline loops: CDR1 LGHNA, CDR2 YSLEER. CDR3 coding DNA: TGCGCCAGCAGCCAAGTCCCCCTTAAGGCCATGGGGTATCAGCCCCAGCATTTT. Translating it yields CASSQVPLKAMGYQPQHF.

This chain links TRBV6-2 or TRBV6-3 with TRBJ2-1, with D possibly being TRBD1 (7 bases). Germline V lookup: CDR1 MNHEY, CDR2 SVGEGT. The ends were cut back, 2 bases at V and 8 bases at J, with 25 bases in the middle. The CDR3 consists of 18 residues. CDR3 sequence reads: CASSYPGSGGVGGDEQFF. Here the CDR3 DNA reads TGTGCCAGCAGTTACCCCGGTAGCGGAGGGGTAGGGGGCGATGAGCAGTTCTTC.

The DNA for the CDR3 is TGTGCCAGCAGTTACGGGACCCTAGCGAAGGGCTACGAGCAGTACTTC. Amino acids: CASSYGTLAKGYEQYF. V usage is TRBV6-2 or TRBV6-3 and J usage is TRBJ2-7, with D maybe TRBD2 (6 bases). This CDR3 has 16 amino acids. V lost 2 bases, J lost 3 bases, and 17 bases lay in between. Looked up from germline, CDR1 is MNHEY and CDR2 is SVGEGT.

The chain recombines TRBV10-2 with TRBJ1-3, with TRBD1 as a possible D gene (6 bases). This CDR3 has 14 residues. CDR1 and CDR2 from the germline V gene are WSHSY and SAAADI. V gave up 6 bases and J gave up 7 bases, with 16 bases separating them. CDR3 residues: CASSLPGGPNTIYF. The CDR3 DNA reads TGCGCCAGCAGCCTCCCGGGGGGGCCGAACACCATATATTTT.

The chain combines TRBV5-5 with TRBJ2-1; 11 bases line up with TRBD2. This CDR3 contains 15 residues. The trim removed 3 bases at V and 6 bases at J, leaving 5 bases unmatched. Germline V gene lookup returns CDR1 SGHKS and CDR2 YYEKEE (reference sequence). Written as DNA, the CDR3 is TGTGCCAGCAGCTCCGCGGGACTAGCGGTCAATGAGCAGTTCTTC. Translated, it gives CASSSAGLAVNEQFF.

V usage is TRBV10-3 and J usage is TRBJ2-7, with D uncertain. The V end was cut by 5 bases, the J end by 2 bases, with 13 bases between. The germline CDR1 and CDR2 sequences are ENHRY and SYGVKD. The CDR3 runs 14 residues. CDR3 protein: CAISSSAAPYEQYF. The DNA of the CDR3 is TGTGCCATCAGTTCCTCGGCGGCCCCCTACGAGCAGTACTTC.

The CDR3 nucleotides are TGTGCCAGCAGAACAGGGGGAGGCGAGCAGTACTTC. Its translation: CASRTGGGEQYF. The chain joins TRBV6-5 to TRBJ2-7; 8 bases are shared with TRBD1. This CDR3 is 12 amino acids long. The junction had 4 bases not matched to a gene; V was cut back by 6 bases and J by 6 bases. The germline V gene encodes CDR1 MNHEY and CDR2 SVGAGI.

The genes are TRBV6-1 and TRBJ2-2; TRBD2 might be the D (6 bases). The ends were cut back, 2 bases at V and 5 bases at J, with 12 bases in the middle. Germline V gene sequence: CDR1 MNHNS, CDR2 SASEGT. The CDR3 runs to 15 residues. The CDR3 here is CASSERVEGTGELFF. The CDR3 region has the DNA TGTGCCAGCAGTGAACGGGTGGAGGGTACCGGGGAGCTGTTTTTT.

The J gene is TRBJ1-2, the V gene TRBV12-3 or TRBV12-4; maybe TRBD1 (6 bases). V was clipped by 6 bases and J by 4 bases, with 9 bases between them. CDR3 length equals 12 residues. CDR3: CASRWGPYGYTF. The CDR3 DNA follows: TGTGCCAGCAGGTGGGGGCCCTATGGCTACACCTTC.

This chain links TRBV5-4 with TRBJ2-1; D is uncertain. Germline loops: CDR1 SGHNT, CDR2 YYREEE (reference sequence). V gave up 1 base and J gave up 8 bases, with 4 bases separating them. This CDR3 comprises 11 residues. The CDR3 bases are TGTGCCAGCAGCTTGATGGATGAGCAGTTCTTC. Translating it yields CASSLMDEQFF.

The gene calls are TRBV5-4 and TRBJ1-1; D is unclear. V shed 0 bases and J shed 0 bases, with 9 bases lying between them. The CDR3 consists of 15 residues. Germline V gives CDR1 SGHNT, CDR2 YYREEE (reference sequence). This CDR3 is CASSLDVVMNTEAFF. The CDR3 DNA reads TGTGCCAGCAGCTTGGATGTAGTCATGAACACTGAAGCTTTCTTT.

This rearrangement joins TRBV5-5 to TRBJ2-3, with 9 bases that match TRBD1. CDR1 and CDR2 from the germline V gene are SGHKS and YYEKEE (reference sequence). The CDR3 extends over 15 amino acids. V shed 4 bases, J shed 10 bases, and the junction held 13 bases outside the gene matches. CDR3 protein: CASSPGTGKFRAQYF. CDR3 DNA: TGTGCCAGCAGCCCAGGGACAGGGAAGTTTCGGGCGCAGTATTTT.

V and J are TRBV27 and TRBJ1-6; no clear D. The V gene's germline CDR1 is MNHEY and CDR2 SMNVEV (reference sequence). The V gene lost 2 bases and the J gene lost 0 bases, with 8 bases spanning the gap. This CDR3 has 16 residues. The CDR3 reads CASSLRWSSYNSPLHF. CDR3 bases: TGTGCCAGCAGTTTACGGTGGAGCTCCTATAATTCACCCCTCCACTTT.

This clone was recorded once. The CDR3 protein is CASSLGGHGEKLFF. The CDR3, as DNA: TGTGCCAGCAGTTTGGGGGGCCACGGTGAAAAACTGTTTTTT. V gene TRBV27 combines with J gene TRBJ1-4; possible D gene TRBD1, 6 bases. V was pared by 3 bases and J by 7 bases, with 12 bases between. Germline V lookup: CDR1 MNHEY, CDR2 SMNVEV (reference sequence). This CDR3 is built from 14 residues.

A few counts support this clone. V gene TRBV7-2 combines with J gene TRBJ1-4, with D maybe TRBD1 (6 bases). The germline V and J ends were trimmed by 5 bases and 8 bases, with 21 bases remaining between them. The CDR3 is 16 residues long. The germline CDR1 and CDR2 sequences are SGHTA and FQGNSA. This chain's CDR3 is CASSQVGAGAGEKLFF. The CDR3 DNA reads TGTGCCAGCAGCCAGGTCGGGGCAGGGGCAGGGGAAAAACTGTTTTTT.

With respect to this clone: Other DNA sequences of this sample code for an identical CDR3. The chain has TRBV27 and TRBJ2-7, with D possibly TRBD1 on 6 matching bases. Germline CDR1 reads MNHEY; CDR2 reads SMNVEV (reference sequence). V shed 5 bases and J shed 0 bases, with 17 bases lying between them. The CDR3 contains 16 residues. This CDR3 reads CASSPHRTANSYEQYF. The DNA for the CDR3 is TGTGCCAGCAGTCCACATCGGACAGCTAACTCCTACGAGCAGTACTTC.

To note about this clone: Distinct nucleotide sequences in the sample also encode this CDR3. CDR3 amino acids: CASRRQGSYEQYF. CDR3 nucleotide sequence: TGTGCCAGCAGGAGACAGGGCTCCTACGAGCAGTACTTC. The genes are TRBV6-5 and TRBJ2-7; TRBD1 matches at 7 bases. After removal of 6 bases from V and 0 bases from J, the junction contained 2 bases not matched to a gene. Germline V gene lookup returns CDR1 MNHEY and CDR2 SVGAGI. This CDR3 contains 13 residues.